These T cell receptor beta chains were read from a single sample in a study of beta chain features in type 1 diabetes. This table comes from immunoSEQ multiplex PCR, and its TCRdb copy is limited to in-frame clones, with some not included. Of roughly 170,000 clones listed, about 12% were seen once; the top ten hold about 0.59%. The sequenced sample was central memory CD4+ T cells from blood. These receptors were taken from a woman aged 18 to 35 in good health. Both conserved end residues are part of each CDR3. D genes are given only for firm matches. Size values are once, few and many counts, or a class for expanded clones, and some rows have none.

v_call	j_call	clone_size	d_call	cdr3_nt	cdr3_aa
TRBV7-9	TRBJ2-1	.	TRBD1	TGTGCCAGCAGCTTAGGACAGGGGGCAGAGTTCTTC	CASSLGQGAEFF
TRBV11-2	TRBJ2-5	.	TRBD2	TGTGCCAGCAGCCAATTCCCGGGACTAGCGGGAGGAGAGACCCAGTACTTC	CASSQFPGLAGGETQYF
TRBV5-4	TRBJ1-5	few	.	TGTGCCAGCAGCTTGGACAGTCAGCCCCAGCATTTT	CASSLDSQPQHF
TRBV19	TRBJ2-1	.	.	TGTGCCAGTAGTATAGGTGTCAGGGACTTCTACAATGAGCAGTTCTTC	CASSIGVRDFYNEQFF
TRBV13	TRBJ2-4	few	TRBD2	TGTGGGACTAGCGCGAGGAATCGGGACATTCAGTACTTC	CGTSARNRDIQYF
TRBV18	TRBJ2-7	few	TRBD1	TGTGCCAGCTCACCCGGGACAGTTTTCTACGAGCAGTACTTC	CASSPGTVFYEQYF
TRBV18	TRBJ2-3	.	TRBD1	TGTGCCAGCTCACCACCCGGGACAGGGGGCACAGATACGCAGTATTTT	CASSPPGTGGTDTQYF
TRBV7-2	TRBJ2-1	few	TRBD2	TGTGCCAGCAACTTATACGGGACTAGCGGATACAATGAGCAGTTCTTC	CASNLYGTSGYNEQFF
TRBV7-9	TRBJ2-1	.	.	TGTGCCAGCAGCTTACCAAGGGGGAATGAGCAGTTCTTC	CASSLPRGNEQFF
TRBV29-1	TRBJ2-7	few	.	TGCAGCGTTGTTAACAGCTACTACGAGCAGTACTTC	CSVVNSYYEQYF
TRBV15	TRBJ2-7	few	TRBD2	TGTGCCACCACCCGGGGGGAGGGACACGAGCAGTACTTC	CATTRGEGHEQYF
TRBV5-1	TRBJ2-1	.	TRBD2	TGCGCCAGCAGCGTCGGAGGTGGGACTTCGCGGGGGAGCTCCTACAATGAGCAGTTCTTC	CASSVGGGTSRGSSYNEQFF
TRBV2	TRBJ2-1	few	.	TGTGCCAGCACCAAGCAGACTGGTGGGTTCTTC	CASTKQTGGFF
TRBV18	TRBJ2-1	few	TRBD1	TGTGCCAGCTCACCAGGGACAGGGTTCCACAATGAGCAGTTCTTC	CASSPGTGFHNEQFF
TRBV5-1	TRBJ1-2	.	TRBD1	TGCGCCAGCAGCTTGGGCAGGGGGAACTATGGCTACACCTTC	CASSLGRGNYGYTF
TRBV15	TRBJ2-1	.	TRBD2	TGTGCCACCAGCAGAGACGCGGCGACTAGCGGGAGTAATGAGCAGTTCTTC	CATSRDAATSGSNEQFF
TRBV4-3	TRBJ1-1	few	.	TGCGCCAGCAGCCAAGGCAGAAACCTGAACACTGAAGCTTTCTTT	CASSQGRNLNTEAFF
TRBV6-6	TRBJ2-4	.	TRBD2	TGTGCCAGCAGATTTGAAGGGCGGGAGGGAAACATTCAGTACTTC	CASRFEGREGNIQYF
TRBV7-9	TRBJ1-4	few	.	TGTGCCAGCAGCTTGCGGGCGACAACTAATGAAAAACTGTTTTTT	CASSLRATTNEKLFF
TRBV5-1	TRBJ2-5	.	.	TGCGCCAGCAGCCCGGGGGACCGGGAGACCCAGTACTTC	CASSPGDRETQYF
TRBV7-9	TRBJ2-1	.	.	TGTGCCAGCAGCTTACATAGCAGCGGCTACAATGAGCAGTTCTTC	CASSLHSSGYNEQFF
TRBV6-5	TRBJ2-5	.	TRBD2	TGTGCCAGCAGGGGTCTGGCGGGAGGGGAGGAGACCCAGTACTTC	CASRGLAGGEETQYF
TRBV5-4	TRBJ2-1	.	.	TGTGCCAGCAGCTTTCCGGAAGGAGGGCCGGGGGAGCAGTTCTTC	CASSFPEGGPGEQFF
TRBV5-1	TRBJ2-5	once	.	TGCGCCAGCAGCTTGGGACGGGGAGGACCAGAGACCCAGTACTTC	CASSLGRGGPETQYF
TRBV30	TRBJ2-5	.	.	TGTGCCTGGGGAGTGTGGCAAGAGACCCAGTACTTC	CAWGVWQETQYF